Sequencing of this TCR beta chain was carried out in a study of early T cells in non-severe SARS-CoV-2 infection. On the study more broadly: The sequenced material was bulk RNA from unsorted whole blood, and its chains were unpaired. Overall study findings and caveats: Private and CD4 specificities were missed by VDJdb matching, skewed to anti-spike CD8.

Separate cDNA molecules each had unique molecular identifiers attached to them. TCRdb re-called the 5' RACE reads with MiXCR, one entry per CDR3 protein. Found here are approximately 46,000 distinct CDR3 sequences, about a tenth of them singletons; the top ten hold under 15%. Note on this clonotype: As yet, its antigen is unknown.

Germline CDR1 is MNHEY and CDR2 is SVGAGI. The germline V and J ends were trimmed by 6 bases and 2 bases, with 22 bases remaining between them. The CDR3 has 18 amino acids. Sequenced: whole blood. This chain links TRBV6-5 with TRBJ2-2; a weak D match, TRBD1 (6 bases). The sequence was collected from an adult who was a healthcare worker with PCR-confirmed SARS-CoV-2 infection or an uninfected control (not recorded which). The CDR3 protein is CASRRSSGQTENTGELFF. The CDR3, as DNA: TGTGCCAGCAGACGTTCTTCAGGACAGACAGAAAACACCGGGGAGCTGTTTTTT.